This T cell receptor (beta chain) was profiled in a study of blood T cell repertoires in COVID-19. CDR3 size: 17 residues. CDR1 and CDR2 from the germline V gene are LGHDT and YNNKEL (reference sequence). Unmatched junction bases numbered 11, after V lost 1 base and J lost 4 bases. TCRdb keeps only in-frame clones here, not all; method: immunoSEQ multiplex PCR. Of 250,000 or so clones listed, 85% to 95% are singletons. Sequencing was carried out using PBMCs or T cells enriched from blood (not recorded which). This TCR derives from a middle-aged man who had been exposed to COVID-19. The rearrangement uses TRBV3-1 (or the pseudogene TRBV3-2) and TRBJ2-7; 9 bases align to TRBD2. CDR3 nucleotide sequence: TGTGCCAGCAGCCAAGGGGCGGGAGGGCCTTTAAGTTACGAGCAGTACTTC. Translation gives CASSQGAGGPLSYEQYF.